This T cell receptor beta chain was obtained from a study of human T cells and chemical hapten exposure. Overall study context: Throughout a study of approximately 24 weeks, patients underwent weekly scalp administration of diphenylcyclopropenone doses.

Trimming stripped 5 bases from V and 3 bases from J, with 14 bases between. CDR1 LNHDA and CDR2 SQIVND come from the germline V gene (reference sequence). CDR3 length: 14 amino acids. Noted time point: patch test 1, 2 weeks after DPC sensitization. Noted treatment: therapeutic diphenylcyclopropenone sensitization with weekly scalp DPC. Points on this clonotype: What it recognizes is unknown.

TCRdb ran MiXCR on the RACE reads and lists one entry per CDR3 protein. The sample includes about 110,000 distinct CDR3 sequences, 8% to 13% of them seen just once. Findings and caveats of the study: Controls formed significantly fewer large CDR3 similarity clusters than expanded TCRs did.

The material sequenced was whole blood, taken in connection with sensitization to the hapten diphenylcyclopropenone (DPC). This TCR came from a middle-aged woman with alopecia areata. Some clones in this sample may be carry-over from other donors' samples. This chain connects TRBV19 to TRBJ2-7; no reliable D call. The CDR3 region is CASSPDGRNYEQYF. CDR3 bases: TGTGCCAGTAGTCCCGACGGCAGGAACTACGAGCAGTACTTC.